The 29 T cell receptor beta chains listed next were all sequenced from one sample in a study of blood T cell repertoires in COVID-19. Some clones are missing from TCRdb's copy, which holds only in-frame ones; the method was immunoSEQ multiplex PCR. The sample consists of about 240,000 clones, about 87% of them appearing once. Sequenced input: peripheral blood. The source is a woman between 70 and 85 years old with active or convalescent COVID-19.

This clone was observed a few times. The rearrangement uses TRBV6-2 or TRBV6-3 and TRBJ1-6; 8 nucleotides line up with TRBD1. V shed 4 bases and J 7 bases; nucleotides not matched to a gene: 6. CDR1 and CDR2 (germline): MNHEY, SVGEGT. CDR3 length equals 15 residues. CDR3 coding DNA: TGTGCCAGCAGTTCCGGACAGGGACGAAATTCACCCCTCCACTTT. It codes for CASSSGQGRNSPLHF.

This chain uses TRBV27 with TRBJ1-6, with D unclear. This CDR3 has 14 amino acids. Germline CDR1 reads MNHEY; CDR2 reads SMNVEV (reference sequence). V was pared by 7 bases and J by 2 bases, with 9 bases between. The CDR3 coding sequence is TGTGCCAGCAAAGCGGGGACCTATAATTCACCCCTCCACTTT. It is translated as CASKAGTYNSPLHF.

The chain's CDR3 is CASRPRTGYEKLFF. CDR3 bases: TGTGCCAGCAGACCTCGGACAGGGTATGAAAAACTGTTTTTT. The V call is TRBV6-6, the J call TRBJ1-4, with 8 bases matching TRBD1. V shed 6 bases, J shed 6 bases, and the junction held 6 bases outside the gene matches. The CDR3 is made up of 14 amino acids. Germline-derived CDR1 and CDR2 are MNHNY and SVGAGI (reference sequence).

The chain recombines TRBV7-2 with TRBJ1-1; D not certain. The V end lost 3 bases, the J end lost 2 bases, and 13 bases lay between the germline ends. CDR1 is SGHTA, CDR2 FQGNSA, per germline. This CDR3 contains 15 residues. The CDR3 is CASSFRVSINTEAFF. CDR3 nucleotide sequence: TGTGCCAGCAGCTTTCGGGTCAGCATCAACACTGAAGCTTTCTTT. Based on the CDR3 plus reference TRBV7-2 and TRBJ1-1, the full variable domain is GAGVSQSPSNKVTEKGKDVELRCDPISGHTALYWYRQSLGQGLEFLIYFQGNSAPDKSGLPSDRFSAERTGGSVSTLTIQRTQQEDSAVYLCASSFRVSINTEAFFGQGTRLTVV.

This chain links TRBV12-3 or TRBV12-4 with TRBJ1-3; D is undetermined. The CDR3 sequence is 13 residues long. Trimming cost V 5 bases and J 6 bases, with 11 bases left between them. The CDR3 DNA sequence: TGTGCCAGCAGTCCATCTAACCAAAACACCATATATTTT. Amino acid sequence: CASSPSNQNTIYF.

The chain employs TRBV10-3 and TRBJ1-2; TRBD1 matches at 8 bases. V lost 7 bases to trimming and J lost 4 bases; unmatched junction nucleotides: 11. Germline V CDR1 and CDR2: ENHRY, SYGVKD. This CDR3 spans 15 amino acids. CDR3 sequence (DNA): TGTGCCATCACATACGGGACAGGTCCTGCCTATGGCTACACCTTC. Protein sequence: CAITYGTGPAYGYTF.

V gene TRBV5-1 combines with J gene TRBJ2-1, with a possible D match to TRBD2 (5 bases). Trimming removed 0 bases at V and 7 bases at J, with 14 bases between. CDR1 is SGHRS, CDR2 YFSETQ, per germline. The CDR3 covers 15 residues. The CDR3 spells CASSLGGGRANEQFF. CDR3 DNA sequence: TGCGCCAGCAGCTTGGGAGGCGGGCGTGCTAATGAGCAGTTCTTC.

The V gene is TRBV29-1, the J gene TRBJ1-2; D gene uncertain. V shed 5 bases and J shed 7 bases, with 17 bases lying between them. The germline V gene encodes CDR1 SQVTM and CDR2 ANQGSEA. The CDR3 extends over 13 amino acids. The CDR3: CSVSDGIISGYTF. The CDR3 DNA is TGCAGCGTTAGTGACGGGATTATCAGTGGCTACACCTTC.

The genes are TRBV29-1 and TRBJ1-4; no clear D gene. V was trimmed by 5 bases and J by 0 bases, leaving 16 bases between them. Germline assignment: CDR1 SQVTM and CDR2 ANQGSEA. This CDR3 region has 16 residues. The CDR3 is CSVSEMRFATNEKLFF. The CDR3 region has the DNA TGCAGCGTTTCGGAAATGAGGTTTGCAACTAATGAAAAACTGTTTTTT.

In DNA form, the CDR3 reads TGTGCCAGTACTTTAACAGGGCATGGGCAGCCCCAGCATTTT. Residues: CASTLTGHGQPQHF. The chain uses TRBV19 and TRBJ1-5; TRBD1 might be the D (6 bases). CDR3 size: 14 residues. V gave up 7 bases and J gave up 7 bases, with 17 bases separating them. CDR1 and CDR2 from the germline V gene are LNHDA and SQIVND (reference sequence).

The chain joins TRBV21-1 to TRBJ1-1; the table's D gene call, TRBD1, was not cross checked with the DNA. TRBV21-1 has pseudogene status. This CDR3 comprises 15 residues. Written as DNA, the CDR3 is TGTGCCAGCAGCAAAGTGGAGAAGGGGCGGACTGAAGCTTTCTTT. Translating it yields CASSKVEKGRTEAFF.

The CDR3 is CSVEGTLNTGELFF. The DNA of the CDR3 is TGCAGCGTTGAGGGGACACTTAACACCGGGGAGCTGTTTTTT. This chain joins TRBV29-1 and TRBJ2-2; perhaps TRBD1 as D (6 bases). The CDR3 runs 14 residues. V lost 3 bases to trimming and J lost 2 bases, with 10 bases between them. CDR1 SQVTM and CDR2 ANQGSEA come from the germline V gene.

As DNA, the CDR3 is TGTGCCAGCACTATGACAGGCCTCTCTGGAAACACCATATATTTT. Its translation: CASTMTGLSGNTIYF. The chain has TRBV6-5 and TRBJ1-3; the D gene is possibly TRBD1 (6 bases). Germline-derived CDR1 and CDR2 are MNHEY and SVGAGI. The CDR3 runs to 15 residues. The V and J ends lost 7 bases and 0 bases respectively, with 13 bases between them.

The V call is TRBV5-4, the J call TRBJ2-7; D is perhaps TRBD1 (5 bases). The CDR3 sequence is 14 residues long. Trimming shortened V by 0 bases and J by 6 bases, and 13 bases separated the two germline ends. Per germline, CDR1 SGHNT and CDR2 YYREEE (reference sequence). In DNA form, the CDR3 reads TGTGCCAGCAGCTTGGCCGGCAGGGCATCCGAGCAGTACTTC. Encoded protein: CASSLAGRASEQYF.

There are a few counts of this clone. The chain uses TRBV7-2 and TRBJ1-1; D unclear. The germline gives CDR1 SGHTA, CDR2 FQGNSA. Deletions cut 5 bases from V and 1 base from J, with 11 bases between. CDR3 length: 14 residues. The CDR3 loop reads CASSPPLGNTEAFF. The CDR3 bases are TGTGCCAGCAGCCCCCCTCTAGGGAACACTGAAGCTTTCTTT.

The gene calls are TRBV29-1 and TRBJ1-2, with a tentative D call TRBD1 (5 bases). V lost 6 bases and J lost 5, with 16 bases in between. The CDR3 is 13 residues long. The V gene's germline CDR1 is SQVTM and CDR2 ANQGSEA. DNA for the CDR3: TGCAGCGTGCTCTCGGAGGGACGTTATGGCTACACCTTC. Translating gives CSVLSEGRYGYTF.

This chain joins TRBV27 and TRBJ1-6, with D possibly matching TRBD1 (5 bases). Germline CDR1 is MNHEY and CDR2 is SMNVEV (reference sequence). Trimming removed 2 bases from V and 10 bases from J, with 15 bases in between. This CDR3 has 15 amino acids. The CDR3 DNA reads as TGTGCCAGCAGTTTACTCACAGGTTCCGGGTCACCCCTCCACTTT. Protein product: CASSLLTGSGSPLHF.

In DNA form, the CDR3 reads TGTGCCATCAGTGAGTCGCAGGGGCAGCCTGAAGCTTTCTTT. Encoded protein: CAISESQGQPEAFF. This chain links TRBV10-3 with TRBJ1-1, with D perhaps TRBD1 (6 bases). The germline V gene encodes CDR1 ENHRY and CDR2 SYGVKD. The CDR3 is 14 residues long. The germline V and J ends were trimmed by 0 bases and 6 bases, with 11 bases remaining between them.

The chain combines TRBV5-1 with TRBJ2-1; D remains unclear. CDR1 SGHRS and CDR2 YFSETQ come from the germline V gene. V shed 0 bases and J shed 0 bases, with 7 bases lying between them. The CDR3 covers 15 residues. The CDR3 spells CASSLEQSSYNEQFF. The CDR3, as DNA: TGCGCCAGCAGCTTGGAACAGAGCTCCTACAATGAGCAGTTCTTC. The complete variable domain, with remaining parts taken from reference TRBV5-1 and TRBJ2-1, reads KAGVTQTPRYLIKTRGQQVTLSCSPISGHRSVSWYQQTPGQGLQFLFEYFSETQRNKGNFPGRFSGRQFSNSRSEMNVSTLELGDSALYLCASSLEQSSYNEQFFGPGTRLTVL.

V gene TRBV4-1 combines with J gene TRBJ1-2, with D maybe TRBD1 (5 bases). Trimming pared 1 base from V and 1 base from J, leaving 7 bases between. This CDR3 spans 14 amino acids. Germline V gene lookup returns CDR1 MGHRA and CDR2 YSYEKL. The CDR3 reads CASSQGDSNYGYTF. The CDR3 DNA sequence: TGCGCCAGCAGCCAAGGAGACAGTAACTATGGCTACACCTTC.

This sequence joins TRBV7-2 and TRBJ2-7, with D tentatively TRBD2 (5 bases). The germline gives CDR1 SGHTA, CDR2 FQGNSA. The length of the CDR3 is 12 residues. Deletions cut 1 base from V and 7 bases from J, with 8 bases between. CDR3 loop: CASSLVPGEQYF. In nucleotides, the CDR3 is TGTGCCAGCAGCTTAGTGCCGGGAGAGCAGTACTTC. The complete variable domain, with remaining parts taken from reference TRBV7-2 and TRBJ2-7, reads GAGVSQSPSNKVTEKGKDVELRCDPISGHTALYWYRQSLGQGLEFLIYFQGNSAPDKSGLPSDRFSAERTGGSVSTLTIQRTQQEDSAVYLCASSLVPGEQYFGPGTRLTVT.

This clone was seen once. V gene TRBV7-3 combines with J gene TRBJ1-1, with 9 bases fitting TRBD1. Germline V lookup: CDR1 SGHTA, CDR2 FQGTGA. The CDR3 runs 14 residues. The V and J ends lost 2 bases and 6 bases, in that order; junction bases with no gene match: 4. The CDR3 reads CASSLDRGRAEAFF. CDR3 coding DNA: TGTGCCAGCAGCTTAGACAGGGGGAGAGCTGAAGCTTTCTTT.

V and J are TRBV9 and TRBJ2-1; 8 bases are a match to TRBD2. The CDR3 extends over 14 amino acids. Germline CDR1 SGDLS, CDR2 YYNGEE. Trimming removed 7 bases from V and 7 bases from J; junction bases left unmatched: 10. The CDR3 coding sequence is TGTGCCAGCCAGTCCGGGACTAGAGCGAATGAGCAGTTCTTC. Protein product: CASQSGTRANEQFF.

This chain links TRBV7-2 with TRBJ2-7; 7 nucleotides agree with TRBD2. Unmatched junction bases numbered 6, after V lost 1 base and J lost 3 bases. The CDR3 spans 15 residues. Per germline, CDR1 SGHTA and CDR2 FQGNSA. The CDR3 here is CASSLDAGVFYEQYF. For the CDR3, the DNA is TGTGCCAGCAGCTTAGATGCGGGGGTCTTCTACGAGCAGTACTTC.

The rearrangement uses TRBV7-9 and TRBJ1-6, with a weak D call TRBD1 (5 bases). The V gene's germline CDR1 is SEHNR and CDR2 FQNEAQ (reference sequence). This CDR3 spans 16 amino acids. V shed 5 bases and J shed 4 bases, with 15 bases lying between them. CDR3 region: CASSPPAQVYNSPLHF. In DNA, the CDR3 is TGTGCCAGCAGCCCGCCGGCACAGGTTTATAATTCACCCCTCCACTTT.

This chain joins TRBV19 and TRBJ1-1; 8 bases map to TRBD1. After removal of 6 bases from V and 6 bases from J, the junction contained 12 bases not matched to a gene. Germline CDR1 reads LNHDA; CDR2 reads SQIVND (reference sequence). This CDR3 comprises 15 residues. DNA of the CDR3: TGTGCCAGTAGACCCACAAACAGGGGGTTCGCTGAAGCTTTCTTT. Residues: CASRPTNRGFAEAFF.

V gene TRBV6-1 combines with J gene TRBJ1-1; D is unclear. Trimming pared 2 bases from V and 0 bases from J, leaving 4 bases between. This CDR3 is 13 amino acids long. CDR1 and CDR2 from the germline V gene are MNHNS and SASEGT. The CDR3 loop is CASSEPVNTEAFF. CDR3 DNA: TGTGCCAGCAGTGAACCCGTGAACACTGAAGCTTTCTTT.

There are a few counts of this clone. The chain has TRBV6-5 and TRBJ1-2; 7 bases map to TRBD1. Germline CDR1 MNHEY, CDR2 SVGAGI. The junction had 11 bases not matched to a gene; V was cut back by 5 bases and J by 8 bases. This CDR3 region has 14 residues. The CDR3 DNA is TGTGCCAGCAGTAGGGGGCTAGGGGCAGGCGGCTACACCTTC. This encodes CASSRGLGAGGYTF.

The chain couples TRBV7-2 to TRBJ1-1; 10 positions agree with TRBD1. The CDR3 extends over 14 amino acids. With V trimmed by 5 bases and J by 6 bases, 6 bases remained unmatched. CDR1 SGHTA and CDR2 FQGNSA come from the germline V gene. CDR3 region: CASSRTGGLAEAFF. The CDR3 DNA reads TGTGCCAGCAGCCGGACAGGGGGATTGGCTGAAGCTTTCTTT.